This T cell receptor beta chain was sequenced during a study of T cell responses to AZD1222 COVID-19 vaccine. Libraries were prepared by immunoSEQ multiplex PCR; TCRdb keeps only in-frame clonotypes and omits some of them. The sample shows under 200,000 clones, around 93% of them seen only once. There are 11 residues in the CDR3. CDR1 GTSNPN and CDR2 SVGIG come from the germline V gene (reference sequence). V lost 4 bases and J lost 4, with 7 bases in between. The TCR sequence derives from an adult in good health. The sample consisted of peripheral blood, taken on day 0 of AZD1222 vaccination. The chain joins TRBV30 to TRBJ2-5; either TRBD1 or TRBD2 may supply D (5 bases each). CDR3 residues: CAWTGGETQYF. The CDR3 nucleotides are TGTGCCTGGACTGGGGGAGAGACCCAGTACTTC.